Shown below are 11 T cell receptor beta chains from a single sample sequenced in a study of T cell changes during pregnancy in multiple sclerosis. TCRdb's table, derived via immunoSEQ multiplex PCR, lists solely in-frame clones and lacks some. The sample consists of 45,000 to 60,000 clones, around 92% of them appearing once. Sequenced material: peripheral blood, taken after pregnancy. The receptors shown here come from a female donor in good health, enrolled as a control in a pregnancy study.

The CDR3 here is CAWSVQGSSEAFF. The CDR3 DNA follows: TGTGCCTGGAGTGTACAGGGGTCGTCTGAAGCTTTCTTT. J is TRBJ1-1 and V is TRBV30, with 7 bases aligning to TRBD1. Germline trimming cut 0 bases from V and 6 bases from J; bases unmatched to any gene: 4. This CDR3 comprises 13 residues. Germline CDR1 and CDR2: GTSNPN and SVGIG (reference sequence).

The rearrangement links TRBV5-1 to TRBJ1-2; D remains unclear. From germline, CDR1 is SGHRS and CDR2 YFSETQ. V gave up 0 bases and J gave up 6 bases, with 12 bases separating them. This CDR3 has 14 amino acids. For the CDR3, the DNA is TGCGCCAGCAGCTTGGATGCAGGTCTTGATGGCTACACCTTC. This sequence encodes CASSLDAGLDGYTF.

The J gene is TRBJ2-1, the V gene TRBV2; TRBD2 might be the D (5 bases). This CDR3 contains 15 residues. Trimming left V 2 bases short and J 5 bases short, with 13 bases between. The V gene's germline CDR1 is SNHLY and CDR2 FYNNEI. This chain's CDR3 is CASSEFLDSNNEQFF. The CDR3 DNA follows: TGTGCCAGCAGTGAATTTTTGGACTCGAACAATGAGCAGTTCTTC.

The chain uses TRBV19 and TRBJ1-3, with TRBD1 identical over 7 bases. This CDR3 is built from 16 residues. J gave up 6 bases and V 0 bases, and 8 bases lay outside the gene matches. Germline CDR1 LNHDA, CDR2 SQIVND (reference sequence). The CDR3 is CASSIDRDRGANTIYF. Written as DNA, the CDR3 is TGTGCCAGTAGTATAGACCGGGACAGAGGAGCAAACACCATATATTTT. The full variable domain, with the rest looked up from reference TRBV19 and TRBJ1-3, is DGGITQSPKYLFRKEGQNVTLSCEQNLNHDAMYWYRQDPGQGLRLIYYSQIVNDFQKGDIAEGYSVSREKKESFPLTVTSAQKNPTAFYLCASSIDRDRGANTIYFGEGSWLTVV.

The chain uses TRBV6-1 and TRBJ1-1; D is perhaps TRBD1 (5 bases). V gave up 2 bases and J gave up 10 bases, with 20 bases separating them. Germline V lookup: CDR1 MNHNS, CDR2 SASEGT. The CDR3 consists of 15 residues. CDR3 DNA: TGTGCCAGCAGTGAACTGTTTGGGACTGCCTCCGGAGCTTTCTTT. It codes for CASSELFGTASGAFF.

This chain joins TRBV5-4 and TRBJ2-7; weak D call: TRBD1 (6 bases). This CDR3 region has 12 residues. The germline V gene has CDR1 SGHNT and CDR2 YYREEE (reference sequence). V was trimmed by 5 bases and J by 2 bases, leaving 8 bases between them. The CDR3 coding sequence is TGTGCCAGCAGGCGGACAGCCTACGAGCAGTACTTC. It encodes CASRRTAYEQYF.

This clone was observed once. This chain joins TRBV15 and TRBJ1-2, with 7 bases aligning to TRBD1. The ends lost 0 bases at V and 4 bases at J; junction bases unmatched: 8. Germline V gene sequence: CDR1 LNHNV, CDR2 YYDKDF (reference sequence). The CDR3 is made up of 16 amino acids. In DNA, the CDR3 is TGTGCCACCAGCAGAGATAAAGGGACAGACTCCTATGGCTACACCTTC. It is translated as CATSRDKGTDSYGYTF.

This sequence joins TRBV4-2 and TRBJ2-5, with 12 bases lining up with TRBD2. Germline loops: CDR1 LGHNA, CDR2 YNFKEQ. The junction had 7 bases not matched to a gene; V was cut back by 0 bases and J by 5 bases. This CDR3 region has 17 residues. The CDR3 nucleotides read TGTGCCAGCAGCCAAGAGAGGCTAGCGGGGGGGCGGGAGACCCAGTACTTC. Protein: CASSQERLAGGRETQYF.

The chain links TRBV2 to TRBJ2-1; D gene unclear. Germline V lookup: CDR1 SNHLY, CDR2 FYNNEI. V shed 1 base and J shed 0 bases, with 16 bases lying between them. The CDR3 loop spans 18 amino acids. CDR3 amino acids: CASSEDRSVLSSYNEQFF. Written as DNA, the CDR3 is TGTGCCAGCAGTGAAGACAGATCAGTCCTCAGCTCCTACAATGAGCAGTTCTTC.

As DNA, the CDR3 is TGCGCCAGCAGCCAAGATCCAGGATTCCGCGAGCAGTACTTC. Protein: CASSQDPGFREQYF. J is TRBJ2-7 and V is TRBV4-3; D is unresolved. The CDR3 extends over 14 amino acids. V lost 0 bases, J lost 6 bases, and 12 bases lay in between. Looked up from germline, CDR1 is LGHNA and CDR2 is YSLEER.

The chain uses TRBV5-1 and TRBJ2-5; 7 nucleotides line up with TRBD2. The CDR3 is 16 amino acids. Trimming at V came to 0 bases and at J to 1 base, leaving 6 bases not matched to a gene. CDR1 and CDR2 from the germline V gene are SGHRS and YFSETQ. The CDR3 bases are TGCGCCAGCAGCTTGGGGGCTAGCGGAGCCCAAGAGACCCAGTACTTC. Translating it yields CASSLGASGAQETQYF.